This T cell receptor (beta chain) appears in the sequencing data of a study of cytomegalovirus exposure and HLA in healthy donors. CDR1 is SGHNT and CDR2 is YENEEA in the germline V gene. Trimming at V came to 5 bases and at J to 4 bases, leaving 9 bases not matched to a gene. There are 16 residues in the CDR3. With 60 Vbeta and 13 Jbeta primers, the PCR was carried out. Libraries were prepared by immunoSEQ multiplex PCR; TCRdb keeps only in-frame clonotypes and omits some of them. The data show fewer than 200,000 clones, 65% to 70% seen once. Points from the study as a whole: In vitro experiments confirmed that a few CMV-associated chains were specific for CMV antigens. With high specificity and sensitivity, the classifier reportedly diagnosed cytomegalovirus status.

Regarding this clone: What it recognizes is unknown.

This receptor was taken from a woman younger than 35 in good health and CMV-seropositive. The sample taken for sequencing was PBMCs. This chain joins TRBV11-3 and TRBJ2-2; TRBD1 matches at 8 bases. The CDR3 nucleotides are TGTGCCAGCAGCCCCAAACGGACAGGGATCACCGGGGAGCTGTTTTTT. Its protein is CASSPKRTGITGELFF.